The source of this T cell receptor (beta chain) is a study of neurological immune-mediated disorders (dated by TCRdb to 2018 to 2020). General notes on the study: Peripheral blood TCR-beta repertoires from HTLV-I-associated myelopathy (HAM/TSP) patients, multiple sclerosis patients and healthy controls were compared by UMI-based sequencing. Of the approximately 70 subjects in the cohort, about 15 were HAM/TSP patients, some 35 were multiple sclerosis patients, and 20 were healthy controls. Alongside PBMC samples, the set of some 98 TCR-beta libraries contained longitudinal samples, technical triplicates, and paired CD4+ and CD8+ T-cell subsets that had been sorted.

cDNA synthesis used template-switch 5'RACE with a primer carrying a 10-nucleotide random unique molecular identifier tagging each TCR transcript. Each sequencing run produced over 190 million TCR-beta sequences covering 15-18 subjects. The RNeasy kit was used for extraction of total RNA. Using the KAPA Real-time Library Amplification kit, TCR-beta VDJ regions were amplified with primers for the TCR constant region and the 5'RACE anchor. A first PCR added sample indexes and Illumina adaptors, after which a second PCR increased the library yield. The roughly 650 bp TCR product was size-selected on a 2% E-gel SizeSelection system after Ampure bead purification. Before pooling, libraries had their quality checked on a Bioanalyzer, their concentration measured with Qubit, and their quantity determined with the Kapa Library Quantification kit. An Illumina HiSeq 2500 was used to sequence the libraries paired-end at 2 x 150 bp. To increase sequence diversity, 25-30% phiX was spiked into each library pool. The authors' analysis ran thus. Quality-filtered reads were processed with the UMI-based MiGEC pipeline, which removed over 85% of raw TCR sequences during error correction. IMGT germline references were used for aligning VDJ genes, and each clonotype was defined as a unique CDR3 amino acid sequence together with its V-J genes. Clonal expansion, Shannon diversity and CDR3 relatedness (CalcPairwiseDistances, ClusterSamples) were evaluated with VDJtools, and phylogenetic trees were built with CLCbio workbench. A clone was classed as expanded if it had 8 or more unique UMIs, a cutoff based on coefficient-of-variation modelling across technical triplicates. The public reads were quality trimmed at Q25 with fastp and then assembled into clones with MiXCR by TCRdb, keeping productive beta chains. When rows share a CDR3 protein, they turn into one entry using the most common DNA and genes. None of the V and J calls come from the authors' own analysis; TCRdb made them. Counted in this sample were some 48,000 distinct CDR3 sequences; under 13% of them appeared once. Roughly 20% of the sample goes to the ten largest clones.

CDR1 is given as KGHDR and CDR2 as SFDVKD, both from the germline V gene. A distance of 7 bases separates the germline ends of V and J, which lose 2 bases and 6 bases respectively. Inclusive of the bounding cysteine and phenylalanine, the CDR3 is 13 residues long. Here the CDR3 DNA is all that survives: 39 bases in frame from base 1. There are many counts of this clonotype. It has no known antigen specificity. No quality values exist for individual bases; no much larger clone is one base distant. The full study reports these points: No identical CDR3 amino acid sequences were found to be shared among expanded clones across subjects, suggesting that TCR-beta repertoires were private in all groups. TCR clonal expansion was greatest in HAM/TSP patients and smallest in MS patients, who ranked below even healthy controls.

Libraries from unsorted PBMCs were made from 2 million PBMCs kept in RNAlater at -80 degrees C until RNA extraction. Peripheral blood was subjected to Ficoll-Hypaque density gradient centrifugation to isolate PBMCs, which were then cryopreserved in liquid nitrogen. The sequence joins TRBV24-1 to TRBJ2-1, with the D gene not clear enough to name. The sequence was obtained from a woman aged 40-49 years with HTLV-1-associated myelopathy (HAM/TSP). Sequenced material: PBMCs. The DNA sequence is TGTGCCACCAGTGATTCAACTCTCAATGAGCAGTTCTTC. The encoded protein is CATSDSTLNEQFF.